Listed below are T cell receptor beta chains from one sample, sequenced in a study of immune evolution from preneoplasia to lung adenocarcinoma. Using immunoSEQ multiplex PCR, the repertoire was profiled, and TCRdb retains in-frame clones only, with some absent. The table lists more than 6,500 clones, around 80% of them singletons. Sequenced material: FFPE minimally invasive lung adenocarcinoma tissue. The receptors come from a donor aged 70 or older with lung adenocarcinoma. Both conserved end residues are part of each CDR3. D genes are given only for firm matches. The size entry is marked missing in some rows and otherwise reads once, few, many or a size class.

d_call j_call v_call clone_size cdr3_nt cdr3_aa
. TRBJ2-7 TRBV23-1 few TGCGCCAGCAGTCAAGGTGACTACGAGCAGTACTTC CASSQGDYEQYF
. TRBJ1-1 TRBV19 . TGTGCCAGTAGAAAACAAAGCATGAACACTGAAGCTTTCTTT CASRKQSMNTEAFF
. TRBJ1-6 TRBV6-1 . TGTGCCAGCAGTGAAACAGGCTATAATTCACCCCTCCACTTT CASSETGYNSPLHF
. TRBJ1-5 TRBV7-2 . TGTGCCAGCAGCTTAGATGGACAGCCGAATCAGCCCCAGCATTTT CASSLDGQPNQPQHF
TRBD2 TRBJ2-7 TRBV15 . TGTGCCACCAGCAGAACAAGGACTAGCGGGAGATACTTC CATSRTRTSGRYF
. TRBJ2-1 TRBV5-1 . TGCGCCAGCAGCAGCGACGGGGAGTTCGATGAGCAGTTCTTC CASSSDGEFDEQFF
TRBD1 TRBJ2-7 TRBV30 once TGTGCCTGGGACAGGGGGCATTACGAGCAGTACTTC CAWDRGHYEQYF
. TRBJ2-2 TRBV29-1 . TGCAGCGCTCGAGGGGGCACGGGAGGGTACACGAACACCGGGGAGCTGTTTTTT CSARGGTGGYTNTGELFF
. TRBJ1-3 TRBV7-6 . TGTGCCAGCAGCTTACAGGGCCTCTCTGGAAACACCATATATTTT CASSLQGLSGNTIYF
. TRBJ1-2 TRBV6-1 . TGTGCCAGCAGTGAAAGTGGCTTCTATGGCTACACCTTC CASSESGFYGYTF
. TRBJ1-1 TRBV5-4 . TGTGCCAGCAGCTCGACTCCCGCGAGCACTGAAGCTTTCTTT CASSSTPASTEAFF
TRBD2 TRBJ2-7 TRBV7-2 . TGTGCCAGCAGCCTACGATGGGCGGGAGCCTACGAGCAGTACTTC CASSLRWAGAYEQYF
. TRBJ1-3 TRBV19 . TGTGCCAGTAGTGACACGACTGGAAACACCATATATTTT CASSDTTGNTIYF
. TRBJ1-1 TRBV30 few TGTGCCGGGGATCGTATGAACACTGAAGCTTTCTTT CAGDRMNTEAFF
. TRBJ2-1 TRBV2 . TGTGCCAGTGACAGGACCGCCTACAATGAGCAGTTCTTC CASDRTAYNEQFF
. TRBJ1-2 TRBV18 . TGTGCCAGCTCACCACACAGGGAATATGGCTACACCTTC CASSPHREYGYTF
. TRBJ2-1 TRBV7-2 . TGTGCCAGCCTTGGCGGGGCCCTTTCGGGGGAGCAGTTCTTC CASLGGALSGEQFF
TRBD2 TRBJ2-7 TRBV2 . TGTGCCAGCAGTTATTTACGACTAGCGGGAAAGGGGTACGAGCAGTACTTC CASSYLRLAGKGYEQYF
. TRBJ2-2 TRBV10-3 few TGTGCCATCAGCGACAGCCACTCCGGCACCGGGGAGCTGTTTTTT CAISDSHSGTGELFF
TRBD2 TRBJ2-1 TRBV6-5 . TGTGCCAGCAGGCTAACGGGACTATACAATGAGCAGTTCTTC CASRLTGLYNEQFF
TRBD2 TRBJ2-7 TRBV7-9 once TGTGCCAGCAGCCTCGCGGGGGGCTCCTACGAGCAGTACTTC CASSLAGGSYEQYF
TRBD1 TRBJ1-1 TRBV4-1 . TGCGCCAGCAGCCAGCCGCGTGGCACAGGGGGTGGCGAGAGATCGGAGGAAGCTTTCTTT CASSQPRGTGGGERSEEAFF